The 19 T cell receptor beta chains presented below share a single source sample, sequenced in a study of blood T cell repertoires in COVID-19. The assay was immunoSEQ multiplex PCR, and TCRdb's table has in-frame clones only and misses some. The sample gives fewer than 350,000 clones, around 89% of which show up once; about 9.9% is in the top ten. The specimen sequenced was PBMCs or T cells enriched from blood (not recorded which). These receptor sequences come from a woman in her thirties or forties who had recovered from COVID-19.

The CDR3 region is CATSKAGGLYTEAFF. CDR3 nucleotide sequence: TGTGCCACCAGCAAGGCAGGGGGCTTGTACACTGAAGCTTTCTTT. This sequence joins TRBV15 and TRBJ1-1, with 8 bases matching TRBD1. This CDR3 has 15 amino acids. Germline-derived CDR1 and CDR2 are LNHNV and YYDKDF (reference sequence). V was pared by 4 bases and J by 3 bases, with 7 bases of the junction left unmatched.

V gene TRBV6-1 combines with J gene TRBJ1-2, with D unclear. The CDR3 extends over 17 amino acids. V was cut by 4 bases and J by 0 bases, with 18 bases left in between. Germline-derived CDR1 and CDR2 are MNHNS and SASEGT. The CDR3 DNA follows: TGTGCCAGCAGTGCGGCAGCGTTTTCTTCAGCTAACTATGGCTACACCTTC. Its translation: CASSAAAFSSANYGYTF.

The chain recombines TRBV5-4 with TRBJ2-1; tentative D call: TRBD2 (6 bases). This CDR3 is 15 amino acids long. CDR1 is SGHNT and CDR2 is YYREEE in the germline V gene (reference sequence). The V and J ends lost 2 bases and 7 bases respectively, with 16 bases between them. CDR3 in amino acids: CASSLQSGEWNEQFF. CDR3 nucleotides: TGTGCCAGCAGCTTACAATCGGGAGAATGGAATGAGCAGTTCTTC.

The V and J genes are TRBV7-3 and TRBJ2-2; D is perhaps TRBD2 (5 bases). This CDR3 spans 16 amino acids. CDR1 is SGHTA, CDR2 FQGTGA, per germline. Trimming shortened V by 1 base and J by 0 bases, and 9 bases separated the two germline ends. The CDR3 loop is CASSLMGVANTGELFF. The CDR3 DNA is TGTGCCAGCAGCTTAATGGGAGTCGCGAACACCGGGGAGCTGTTTTTT. Variable domain in full (rest from reference TRBV7-3 and TRBJ2-2): GAGVSQTPSNKVTEKGKYVELRCDPISGHTALYWYRQSLGQGPEFLIYFQGTGAADDSGLPNDRFFAVRPEGSVSTLKIQRTERGDSAVYLCASSLMGVANTGELFFGEGSRLTVL.

This chain uses TRBV19 with TRBJ2-3; TRBD2 agrees at 12 bases. This CDR3 spans 16 amino acids. J lost 3 bases, V lost 4 bases, and 5 bases had no gene match. CDR1 is LNHDA and CDR2 is SQIVND in the germline V gene (reference sequence). CDR3 sequence reads: CASSKASGGDTDTQYF. Here the CDR3 DNA reads TGTGCCAGTAGTAAGGCTAGCGGGGGGGATACAGATACGCAGTATTTT.

Concerning this clone: One junction end does not reproduce the germline sequence, and a read error may be involved. The chain carries TRBV7-7 and TRBJ2-5, with TRBD1 identical over 12 bases. From germline, CDR1 is SSHAT and CDR2 FNYEAQ (reference sequence). The length of the CDR3 is 15 residues. DNA for the CDR3: TGTGCTAGCAGCCCGGGACAGGGGGCTCCAGAGACCCAGTACTTC. This codes for CASSPGQGAPETQYF.

This CDR3 reads CASSRWAAFSSGANVLTF. Written as DNA, the CDR3 is TGTGCCAGCAGTCGTTGGGCCGCGTTTTCTTCTGGGGCCAACGTCCTGACTTTC. V gene TRBV27 combines with J gene TRBJ2-6; no reliable D call. Germline V gene data show CDR1 as MNHEY and CDR2 as SMNVEV (reference sequence). V lost 5 bases and J 1 base, leaving 18 bases between the germline ends. This CDR3 contains 18 residues.

The V gene is TRBV4-1, the J gene TRBJ2-3; 7 nucleotides align to TRBD2. CDR3 length: 13 amino acids. The germline CDR1 and CDR2 sequences are MGHRA and YSYEKL. The J segment lost 6 bases and the V segment lost 3 bases, leaving 3 bases of the junction unmatched. CDR3 residues: CASSQGEGDTQYF. The DNA for the CDR3 is TGCGCCAGCAGCCAGGGGGAGGGGGATACGCAGTATTTT.

The chain uses TRBV2 and TRBJ1-1; a possible D gene is TRBD1 (6 bases). Deletions cut 11 bases from V and 0 bases from J, with 16 bases between. The CDR3 has 14 amino acids. The germline CDR1 and CDR2 sequences are SNHLY and FYNNEI. CDR3 loop: CAALRGSLNTEAFF. CDR3 DNA sequence: TGTGCCGCACTTAGGGGGAGCTTGAACACTGAAGCTTTCTTT.

The chain has TRBV18 and TRBJ2-1, with 9 bases matching TRBD2. V gave up 3 bases and J gave up 2 bases; unmatched junction bases: 2. Germline V gene sequence: CDR1 KGHSH, CDR2 LQKENI. The CDR3 is made up of 15 amino acids. The CDR3 here is CASSPLAGTYNEQFF. In DNA, the CDR3 is TGTGCCAGCTCACCTCTAGCGGGGACCTACAATGAGCAGTTCTTC.

This chain joins TRBV7-2 and TRBJ2-1; 13 nucleotides align to TRBD2. The CDR3 has 17 amino acids. V was pared by 7 bases and J by 4 bases, with 10 bases of the junction left unmatched. Germline CDR1 reads SGHTA; CDR2 reads FQGNSA. CDR3 protein: CASTPWTSGSLYNEQFF. The CDR3 bases are TGTGCCAGCACCCCATGGACTAGCGGGAGCCTATACAATGAGCAGTTCTTC.

CDR3 DNA sequence: TGCAGCGTTGAGTTAACAGGGTACTATGGCTACACCTTC. Translating gives CSVELTGYYGYTF. The chain links TRBV29-1 to TRBJ1-2, with D possibly TRBD1 on 6 matching bases. The CDR3 consists of 13 residues. Germline values: CDR1 SQVTM, CDR2 ANQGSEA. Deletions cut 3 bases from V and 3 bases from J, with 11 bases between.

This chain uses TRBV30 with TRBJ1-1; D remains ambiguous. Per the germline V gene, CDR1 is GTSNPN and CDR2 is SVGIG (reference sequence). Trimming left V 4 bases short and J 5 bases short, with 14 bases between. The CDR3 totals 13 residues. The CDR3 is CAWTSGRGTEAFF. The CDR3 nucleotides read TGTGCCTGGACGTCGGGGAGAGGGACTGAAGCTTTCTTT.

V gene TRBV7-2 combines with J gene TRBJ1-4, with 8 bases that match TRBD1. J gave up 0 bases and V 3 bases, and 0 bases lay outside the gene matches. CDR1 is SGHTA, CDR2 FQGNSA, per germline. The CDR3 totals 15 residues. CDR3 coding DNA: TGTGCCAGCAGCTTGGACAGGGCAACTAATGAAAAACTGTTTTTT. Amino acids: CASSLDRATNEKLFF. The whole variable domain, filled in from reference TRBV7-2 and TRBJ1-4, reads GAGVSQSPSNKVTEKGKDVELRCDPISGHTALYWYRQSLGQGLEFLIYFQGNSAPDKSGLPSDRFSAERTGGSVSTLTIQRTQQEDSAVYLCASSLDRATNEKLFFGSGTQLSVL.

This clone was seen just once. The chain is built from TRBV3-1 (or the pseudogene TRBV3-2) and TRBJ2-1; TRBD2 matches at 14 bases. The CDR3 runs to 21 residues. From germline, CDR1 is LGHDT and CDR2 YNNKEL (reference sequence). With 0 bases clipped from V and 3 bases from J, the junction kept 13 bases outside the gene matches. The CDR3 DNA reads as TGTGCCAGCAGCCAAGATCCCGGGACTAGCGGGGGCCTTCTAGACTACAATGAGCAGTTCTTC. It is translated as CASSQDPGTSGGLLDYNEQFF.

The chain links TRBV4-1 to TRBJ1-2; the D is unclear. The CDR3 consists of 13 residues. The germline V gene encodes CDR1 MGHRA and CDR2 YSYEKL. The germline V and J ends were trimmed by 2 bases and 4 bases, with 8 bases remaining between them. The CDR3: CASSQRTSYGYTF. In nucleotides, the CDR3 is TGCGCCAGCAGCCAACGGACTTCCTATGGCTACACCTTC.

The rearrangement joins TRBV19 to TRBJ2-7; 9 positions agree with TRBD1. The germline V gene encodes CDR1 LNHDA and CDR2 SQIVND (reference sequence). The trim removed 5 bases at V and 4 bases at J, leaving 6 bases unmatched. This CDR3 contains 14 residues. The CDR3 is CASSYGQGSYEQYF. DNA for the CDR3: TGTGCCAGTAGTTACGGACAGGGGTCATACGAGCAGTACTTC.

This sequence joins TRBV7-9 and TRBJ2-7, with 9 positions matching TRBD2. V shed 1 base, J shed 2 bases, and the junction held 6 bases outside the gene matches. This CDR3 has 16 amino acids. The germline gives CDR1 SEHNR, CDR2 FQNEAQ (reference sequence). The CDR3 here is CASSLGEGTSTYEQYF. The CDR3 DNA follows: TGTGCCAGCAGCTTAGGGGAAGGGACTAGCACCTACGAGCAGTACTTC. Based on the CDR3 plus reference TRBV7-9 and TRBJ2-7, the full variable domain is DTGVSQNPRHKITKRGQNVTFRCDPISEHNRLYWYRQTLGQGPEFLTYFQNEAQLEKSRLLSDRFSAERPKGSFSTLEIQRTEQGDSAMYLCASSLGEGTSTYEQYFGPGTRLTVT.

The J gene is TRBJ2-1, the V gene TRBV11-3; 9 bases fit TRBD1. With V trimmed by 5 bases and J by 0 bases, 5 bases remained unmatched. Germline CDR1 is SGHNT and CDR2 is YENEEA. This CDR3 is built from 16 residues. CDR3 sequence: CASSPDRGNSYNEQFF. The CDR3 nucleotides are TGTGCCAGCAGCCCGGACAGGGGAAACTCCTACAATGAGCAGTTCTTC.